This entry describes one T cell receptor beta chain. This entry is derived from a study of Ad26.COV2.S vaccination and SARS-CoV-2 variants. Treatment meaning: some 20 received Ad26.COV2.S at low or high dose, single or two shots; roughly 5 received placebo; per-sample allocation not given. At day 63 after the first vaccine or placebo injection, samples were drawn. This adult donor, from Boston, was 18-55 years old. Sequencing used immunoSEQ multiplex PCR; TCRdb keeps in-frame clones, though not all of them. The sample yields around 450,000 clones, around 90% seen once. Germline V CDR1 and CDR2: SQVTM, ANQGSEA. The CDR3 is 14 residues long. J was trimmed by 6 bases and V by 6 bases; bases with no gene match: 11.

The sequencing used peripheral blood, collected in a trial of Ad26.COV2.S vaccine versus placebo. The rearrangement uses TRBV29-1 and TRBJ2-1, with TRBD2 identical over 7 bases. The source is a person between 18 and 60 years old who received the Ad26.COV2.S COVID-19 vaccine or a placebo. The chain's CDR3 is CSVYGAGAGNEQFF. The CDR3, as DNA: TGCAGCGTGTATGGGGCGGGAGCTGGCAATGAGCAGTTCTTC.